Below, 27 T cell receptor beta chains from the same sample are listed, as sequenced in a study of blood T cell repertoires in COVID-19. Assay used: immunoSEQ multiplex PCR; TCRdb lists only in-frame clones, some missing. The sample lists approximately 200,000 clones; over 70% were seen once. The sequencing input was PBMCs or T cells enriched from blood (not recorded which). Receptors were obtained from a woman aged 30 to 39 who had been exposed to COVID-19.

The chain is built from TRBV10-3 and TRBJ1-1; tentatively, D is TRBD1 (5 bases). The V end was cut by 4 bases, the J end by 1 base, with 13 bases between. The germline gives CDR1 ENHRY, CDR2 SYGVKD. There are 15 residues in the CDR3. CDR3 region: CAISAGEGQNTEAFF. Here the CDR3 DNA reads TGTGCCATCAGTGCTGGGGAGGGGCAGAACACTGAAGCTTTCTTT.

The chain carries TRBV6-5 and TRBJ2-5; D uncertain. There are 11 residues in the CDR3. Trimming cost V 7 bases and J 3 bases, with 6 bases left between them. Looked up from germline, CDR1 is MNHEY and CDR2 is SVGAGI. CDR3 residues: CASKREETQYF. The CDR3 DNA reads as TGTGCCAGCAAACGGGAAGAGACCCAGTACTTC.

The rearrangement uses TRBV4-1 and TRBJ1-1; 7 bases match TRBD1. CDR1 MGHRA and CDR2 YSYEKL come from the germline V gene. The CDR3 length is 13 residues. J lost 4 bases, V lost 6 bases, and 5 bases had no gene match. The CDR3 nucleotides are TGCGCCAGCAGGAACAGGGGTAGCACTGAAGCTTTCTTT. Encoded protein: CASRNRGSTEAFF.

This chain connects TRBV3-1 (or the pseudogene TRBV3-2) to TRBJ2-7, with 10 bases fitting TRBD1. V dropped 0 bases and J dropped 5; count of bases not matched to a gene: 7. The CDR3 is 16 residues long. Germline-derived CDR1 and CDR2 are LGHDT and YNNKEL (reference sequence). CDR3 coding DNA: TGTGCCAGCAGCCAAGAGGTGGTGACAGGGGGCCACGAGCAGTACTTC. Its protein is CASSQEVVTGGHEQYF.

Remarks on this clone: One junction end disagrees with the germline gene, perhaps due to a read error. This sequence joins TRBV7-7 and TRBJ1-1; 7 bases agree with TRBD1. CDR1 is SSHAT, CDR2 FNYEAQ, per germline (reference sequence). The CDR3 consists of 16 residues. CDR3 sequence: CASSFSLQGGNTEAFF. CDR3 DNA sequence: TGTGCTAGCAGCTTTAGTCTGCAGGGGGGGAACACTGAAGCTTTCTTT.

The chain is built from TRBV7-9 and TRBJ1-4; a possible D gene is TRBD1 (5 bases). V was cut by 1 base and J by 5 bases, with 11 bases left in between. The germline gives CDR1 SEHNR, CDR2 FQNEAQ (reference sequence). This CDR3 spans 15 amino acids. This CDR3 reads CASSLGSRENEKLFF. CDR3 in DNA: TGTGCCAGCAGCTTAGGTTCCAGGGAAAATGAAAAACTGTTTTTT.

This clone was seen once. The chain joins TRBV6-1 to TRBJ2-1; 10 bases agree with TRBD1. Germline trimming cut 3 bases from V and 4 bases from J; bases unmatched to any gene: 3. Germline lookup yields CDR1 MNHNS and CDR2 SASEGT. The CDR3 extends over 15 amino acids. The CDR3 coding sequence is TGTGCCAGCAGTGATCCGGGACAGGGGTACAATGAGCAGTTCTTC. Its protein is CASSDPGQGYNEQFF.

The chain links TRBV11-2 to TRBJ2-1; a weak D match, TRBD2 (6 bases). The V end lost 4 bases, the J end lost 7 bases, and 17 bases lay between the germline ends. This CDR3 comprises 15 residues. The germline V gene encodes CDR1 SGHAT and CDR2 FQNNGV. CDR3 in amino acids: CASSSIRGSGNEQFF. The CDR3 DNA sequence: TGTGCCAGCAGCTCTATTCGGGGGTCTGGGAATGAGCAGTTCTTC. The variable domain in full, completed from reference TRBV11-2 and TRBJ2-1, reads EAGVAQSPRYKIIEKRQSVAFWCNPISGHATLYWYQQILGQGPKLLIQFQNNGVVDDSQLPKDRFSAERLKGVDSTLKIQPAKLEDSAVYLCASSSIRGSGNEQFFGPGTRLTVL.

The gene calls are TRBV6-2 or TRBV6-3 and TRBJ2-5; 9 nucleotides line up with TRBD2. The germline gives CDR1 MNHEY, CDR2 SVGEGT. Trimming took 6 bases from V and 1 from J; bases not matched to a gene: 12. The CDR3 has 17 residues. The CDR3, as DNA: TGTGCCAGCAGGCCTTTACTAGCGGGTATTCCCCAAGAGACCCAGTACTTC. Amino acid sequence: CASRPLLAGIPQETQYF.

On this clone itself: Since a much larger clone is just one base distant, this may be a read error. This chain joins TRBV7-9 and TRBJ1-2, with 8 positions matching TRBD1. The CDR3 runs 13 residues. With 5 bases clipped from V and 2 bases from J, the junction kept 1 base outside the gene matches. Germline V gives CDR1 SEHNR, CDR2 FQNEAQ (reference sequence). Here the CDR3 DNA reads TGTGCCAGCAGCCGGACAGGGAACTATGGCTACACCTTC. This translates into CASSRTGNYGYTF.

This chain uses TRBV5-5 with TRBJ2-7, with D unclear. CDR3 size: 12 residues. Germline V gene data show CDR1 as SGHKS and CDR2 as YYEKEE (reference sequence). Trimming stripped 7 bases from V and 0 bases from J, with 8 bases between. The CDR3 is CASWASSYEQYF. Written as DNA, the CDR3 is TGTGCCAGCTGGGCGTCCTCCTACGAGCAGTACTTC.

The J gene is TRBJ2-1, the V gene TRBV19; 9 positions match TRBD1. The germline V gene encodes CDR1 LNHDA and CDR2 SQIVND (reference sequence). The CDR3 has 16 residues. V shed 3 bases and J 3 bases; nucleotides not matched to a gene: 6. CDR3 sequence reads: CASSILGQGNYNEQFF. The CDR3 region has the DNA TGTGCCAGTAGTATCCTAGGACAGGGGAACTACAATGAGCAGTTCTTC.

V and J are TRBV9 and TRBJ2-2; 10 nucleotides line up with TRBD1. V lost 3 bases, J lost 2 bases, and 10 bases stayed unmatched. This CDR3 is built from 18 residues. The germline gives CDR1 SGDLS, CDR2 YYNGEE. The CDR3 DNA sequence: TGTGCCAGCAGCGACGGACAGGGGGGAGTATTCAACACCGGGGAGCTGTTTTTT. Its translation: CASSDGQGGVFNTGELFF.

The gene calls are TRBV19 and TRBJ1-5, with a tentative D call TRBD1 (5 bases). The CDR3 has 15 amino acids. V was pared by 4 bases and J by 5 bases, with 15 bases between. Germline loops: CDR1 LNHDA, CDR2 SQIVND (reference sequence). The CDR3 protein is CASSTLLGADQPQHF. The CDR3 DNA reads as TGTGCCAGTAGTACGCTTTTAGGGGCGGATCAGCCCCAGCATTTT. The full variable domain, completed using reference TRBV19 and TRBJ1-5, is DGGITQSPKYLFRKEGQNVTLSCEQNLNHDAMYWYRQDPGQGLRLIYYSQIVNDFQKGDIAEGYSVSREKKESFPLTVTSAQKNPTAFYLCASSTLLGADQPQHFGDGTRLSIL.

This sequence joins TRBV5-1 and TRBJ2-5; TRBD2 agrees at 9 bases. The V gene's germline CDR1 is SGHRS and CDR2 YFSETQ. The CDR3 has 15 amino acids. V trimming: 4 bases; J trimming: 0 bases; junction bases outside the gene matches: 4. Here the CDR3 reads CASSGAGGNQETQYF. CDR3 nucleotide sequence: TGCGCCAGCAGCGGGGCGGGAGGGAACCAAGAGACCCAGTACTTC.

The chain combines TRBV11-1 with TRBJ2-7, with TRBD1 identical over 7 bases. In germline, CDR1 is SGHAT, CDR2 FQDESV (reference sequence). V was clipped by 4 bases and J by 2 bases; unmatched bases: 2. The CDR3 is 13 residues long. The CDR3 DNA reads TGTGCCAGCAGCTCGGGACAGCCCTACGAGCAGTACTTC. It specifies CASSSGQPYEQYF.

The rearrangement joins TRBV18 to TRBJ1-1; D gene unclear. V lost 6 bases to trimming and J lost 3 bases, with 11 bases between them. The germline CDR1 and CDR2 sequences are KGHSH and LQKENI. The CDR3 contains 13 residues. This chain's CDR3 is CASSTSRDTEAFF. In DNA, the CDR3 is TGTGCCAGCTCGACGAGTCGGGACACTGAAGCTTTCTTT.

The chain combines TRBV19 with TRBJ2-3, with 8 bases that match TRBD2. The CDR3 is made up of 15 amino acids. Germline assignment: CDR1 LNHDA and CDR2 SQIVND (reference sequence). The trim removed 1 base at V and 2 bases at J, leaving 2 bases unmatched. Written as DNA, the CDR3 is TGTGCCAGTAGTATAGCGGGAGGGCACACAGATACGCAGTATTTT. It specifies CASSIAGGHTDTQYF.

The V and J genes are TRBV27 and TRBJ2-7; 8 nucleotides match TRBD1. J gave up 0 bases and V 6 bases, and 4 bases lay outside the gene matches. The CDR3 has 14 amino acids. Germline-derived CDR1 and CDR2 are MNHEY and SMNVEV (reference sequence). The DNA of the CDR3 is TGTGCCAGCAGGCTCACAGGGGGCTCCTACGAGCAGTACTTC. Its translation is CASRLTGGSYEQYF.

In nucleotides, the CDR3 is TGTGCCAGCAGTTACCGGCGGCCTGGGAACTATGGCTACACCTTC. It is translated as CASSYRRPGNYGYTF. J is TRBJ1-2 and V is TRBV6-5; no reliable D call. The germline CDR1 and CDR2 sequences are MNHEY and SVGAGI. Trimming took 2 bases from V and 2 from J, leaving 12 bases between them. The CDR3 loop spans 15 amino acids.

J is TRBJ2-5 and V is TRBV3-1 (or the pseudogene TRBV3-2); the D gene is possibly TRBD2 (6 bases). Germline CDR1 LGHDT, CDR2 YNNKEL (reference sequence). The CDR3 extends over 15 amino acids. The V gene lost 4 bases and the J gene lost 0 bases, with 12 bases spanning the gap. The chain's CDR3 is CASSPDRDYQETQYF. DNA for the CDR3: TGTGCCAGCAGCCCTGATCGGGACTACCAAGAGACCCAGTACTTC.

The chain couples TRBV27 to TRBJ1-1; D uncertain. The CDR3 runs 14 residues. The germline CDR1 and CDR2 sequences are MNHEY and SMNVEV (reference sequence). V was clipped by 4 bases and J by 5 bases, with 14 bases between them. CDR3 sequence: CASSSYLKWTEAFF. The CDR3 DNA sequence: TGTGCCAGCAGTTCCTATTTAAAGTGGACTGAAGCTTTCTTT.

The V and J genes are TRBV5-1 and TRBJ2-7; 7 nucleotides agree with TRBD1. Germline-derived CDR1 and CDR2 are SGHRS and YFSETQ. The V and J ends lost 2 bases and 5 bases, in that order; junction bases with no gene match: 7. The CDR3 is 14 residues long. CDR3 amino acids: CASSFRDSGHEQYF. The DNA of the CDR3 is TGCGCCAGCAGCTTCCGGGACAGTGGGCACGAGCAGTACTTC.

This chain joins TRBV6-5 and TRBJ1-6; no clear D. This CDR3 is 13 amino acids long. The germline V gene encodes CDR1 MNHEY and CDR2 SVGAGI. The V end was cut by 4 bases, the J end by 5 bases, with 6 bases between. CDR3 nucleotides: TGTGCCAGCAGTTGGAGAGATAATTCACCCCTCCACTTT. Amino acids: CASSWRDNSPLHF.

The rearrangement links TRBV6-5 to TRBJ2-7, with 9 bases aligning to TRBD2. CDR1 MNHEY and CDR2 SVGAGI come from the germline V gene. The CDR3 runs to 14 residues. With 5 bases clipped from V and 5 bases from J, the junction kept 7 bases outside the gene matches. CDR3 DNA sequence: TGTGCCAGCAGTCTTAGCGGGAGCTTCAACGAGCAGTACTTC. This gives the protein CASSLSGSFNEQYF.

CDR3 sequence: CAISRRTSGSSYNEQFF. CDR3 bases: TGTGCCATCAGTAGAAGGACTAGCGGGAGCTCCTACAATGAGCAGTTCTTC. The J gene is TRBJ2-1, the V gene TRBV10-3; 13 nucleotides align to TRBD2. The germline V gene has CDR1 ENHRY and CDR2 SYGVKD. The V segment lost 5 bases and the J segment 0 bases; nucleotides outside the gene matches: 4. The CDR3 is 17 amino acids.

The sample holds one count of this clone. This chain links TRBV19 with TRBJ2-2; D might be TRBD1 (5 bases). The CDR3 loop spans 14 amino acids. Germline lookup yields CDR1 LNHDA and CDR2 SQIVND (reference sequence). The V and J ends lost 5 bases and 7 bases respectively, with 14 bases between them. The CDR3 is CASSPQGHFGELFF. CDR3 nucleotides: TGTGCCAGTAGTCCACAAGGACATTTCGGGGAGCTGTTTTTT.